This record looks at one T cell receptor (beta chain) sequence and its context. Antigen unknown. The data were obtained in a study of Ad26.COV2.S vaccination and SARS-CoV-2 variants. Study-wide background: Into the muscle, Ad26.COV2.S was dosed once or twice, 56 days apart. Study-level points and caveats: Measurements of TCR breadth and depth may have given underestimates of the total T cell responses. Breadth of non-spike TCRs did not differ between vaccinees and placebo recipients.

The assay was immunoSEQ multiplex PCR, and TCRdb's table has in-frame clones only and misses some. This table holds roughly 390,000 clones, around nine tenths found once. The sample's treatment: around 19 received Ad26.COV2.S at low or high dose, single or two shots; 5 received placebo; per-sample allocation not given. After the first vaccine or placebo injection, samples were drawn on day 63. Its platform was an Ad26 vector, and its expressed antigen was Wuhan-strain SARS-CoV-2 spike. CDR1 SQVTM and CDR2 ANQGSEA come from the germline V gene. The CDR3 sequence is 12 residues long. Unmatched junction bases numbered 2, after V lost 4 bases and J lost 2 bases.

This TCR was sampled from a person between 18 and 60 years old who received the Ad26.COV2.S COVID-19 vaccine or a placebo. Sequencing was performed on peripheral blood, taken in a trial of Ad26.COV2.S vaccine versus placebo. The genes are TRBV29-1 and TRBJ2-7; 7 bases are a match to TRBD1. The CDR3 coding sequence is TGCAGCGTTGGGGACAGTACCTACGAGCAGTACTTC. Translated: CSVGDSTYEQYF.